This record concerns one TCR beta chain sequence. Amplification started from genomic DNA. Amplification of the beta chain CDR3 used 30 forward and 13 reverse multiplex primers. Via MiXCR, TCRdb re-called the multiplex PCR reads, giving one row per CDR3 protein. The table lists more than 250,000 distinct CDR3 sequences, 47% of them singletons. These data originate in a study of type 1 and type 2 diabetes patients. V lost 4 bases and J lost 6, with 13 bases in between. This CDR3 has 13 amino acids. Germline loops: CDR1 MDHEN, CDR2 SYDVKM. The sequence was collected from a man younger than 35 with type 2 diabetes. The rearrangement joins TRBV28 to TRBJ2-7; D remains ambiguous. The material sequenced was peripheral blood mononuclear cells (PBMCs). CDR3 nucleotide sequence: TGTGCCAGCAGTTCCCATACCCTCCCCGAGCAGTACTTC. Its translation is CASSSHTLPEQYF.